There are many counts of the clone carrying this T cell receptor (beta chain). What it recognizes is unknown. Time point reported: sample taken at primary tumor resection. Material for sequencing was whole RNA from tumor, nontumor lung or frozen PBMC, left unsorted. The data derive from a study of spatial heterogeneity in lung cancer. Study details: Matched bulk RNA-seq yielded a T cell transcriptional module score. Counts of TCR transcripts in tumor regions correlated strongly with that score. General study points: Nonsynonymous mutations, ubiquitous and regional, were tracked respectively by counts of ubiquitous and regional expanded TCRs. Counts of expanded alpha and beta TCRs within tumors tracked the tumor nonsynonymous mutation count.

This CDR3 has 18 residues. Per the germline V gene, CDR1 is LGHNA and CDR2 is YNFKEQ. After removal of 1 base from V and 0 bases from J, the junction contained 9 bases not matched to a gene. One entry per CDR3 protein, called by TCRdb with MiXCR from the 5' RACE reads. The sample has roughly 8,500 distinct CDR3 sequences, almost 9.5% seen once. The sample here was lung tumor tissue, taken at surgery. This receptor was identified in a male donor with early-stage non-small cell lung cancer. The chain is built from TRBV4-2 and TRBJ1-5, with TRBD1 matching 7 bases. The DNA of the CDR3 is TGTGCCAGCAGCCAAGTATGGGGGACAGAAGCTAGCAATCAGCCCCAGCATTTT. Translation: CASSQVWGTEASNQPQHF.